This T cell receptor (beta chain) was recovered during a study of blood T cell repertoires in COVID-19. Germline V CDR1 and CDR2: MNHNY, SVGAGI (reference sequence). The CDR3 loop spans 15 amino acids. With 4 bases removed from V and 5 bases from J, the gap between germline ends came to 12 bases. Assay used: immunoSEQ multiplex PCR; TCRdb lists only in-frame clones, some missing. The data show 65,000 to 75,000 clones, 70% to 75% seen once. This receptor was taken from a man aged 65 to 85 with acute or convalescent COVID-19. This chain connects TRBV6-6 to TRBJ1-6; tentative D call: TRBD1 (6 bases). Material: peripheral blood. This CDR3 reads CASSSTGSNNSPLHF. The CDR3, as DNA: TGTGCCAGCAGTTCCACAGGGTCCAATAATTCACCCCTCCACTTT.